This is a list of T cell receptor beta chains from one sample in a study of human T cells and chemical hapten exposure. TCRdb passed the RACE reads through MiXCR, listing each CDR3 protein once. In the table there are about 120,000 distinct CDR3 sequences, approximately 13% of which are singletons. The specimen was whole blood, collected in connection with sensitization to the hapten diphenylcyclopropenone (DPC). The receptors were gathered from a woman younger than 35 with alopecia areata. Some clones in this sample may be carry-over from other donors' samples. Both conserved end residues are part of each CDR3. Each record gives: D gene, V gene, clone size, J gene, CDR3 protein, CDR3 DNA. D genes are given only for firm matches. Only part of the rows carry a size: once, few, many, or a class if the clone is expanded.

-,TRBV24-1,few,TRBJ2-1,CATSDLTVNEQFF,TGTGCCACCAGTGATTTGACCGTCAATGAGCAGTTCTTC
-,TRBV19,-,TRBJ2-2,CASSWGASTGELFF,TGTGCCAGTAGTTGGGGGGCATCGACCGGGGAGCTGTTTTTT
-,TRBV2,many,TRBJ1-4,CASSVRSGAGSNEKLFF,TGTGCCAGCAGTGTCCGTTCAGGAGCGGGAAGTAATGAAAAACTGTTTTTT
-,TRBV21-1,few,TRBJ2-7,CASSKLPAAGTALSSYEQYF,TGTGCCAGCAGCAAATTGCCCGCGGCGGGGACAGCTTTAAGCTCCTACGAGCAGTACTTC
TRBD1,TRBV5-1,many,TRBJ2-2,CASSLGDRNTGELFF,TGCGCCAGCAGCTTGGGGGACAGGAACACCGGGGAGCTGTTTTTT
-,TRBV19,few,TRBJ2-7,CASSIRAGWDYEQYF,TGTGCCAGTAGTATCCGGGCAGGGTGGGACTACGAGCAGTACTTC
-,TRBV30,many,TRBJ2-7,CAWSISSYEQYF,TGTGCCTGGAGTATCAGTTCCTACGAGCAGTACTTC
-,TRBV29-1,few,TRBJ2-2,CSAQGTPGTGELFF,TGCAGCGCCCAGGGAACCCCGGGCACCGGGGAGCTGTTTTTT
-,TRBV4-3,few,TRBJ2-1,CASSQDGEGPNNEQFF,TGCGCCAGCAGCCAAGATGGTGAGGGGCCGAACAATGAGCAGTTCTTC
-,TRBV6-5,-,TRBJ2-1,CASSYTGSTTYNEQFF,TGTGCCAGCAGTTACACGGGGTCCACTACCTACAATGAGCAGTTCTTC
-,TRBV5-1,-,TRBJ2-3,CASSFDRKRGDTQYF,TGCGCCAGCAGCTTTGACAGGAAAAGGGGGGATACGCAGTATTTT
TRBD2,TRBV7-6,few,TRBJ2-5,CASSSRGAGVQETQYF,TGTGCCAGCAGCTCGAGGGGCGCGGGAGTACAAGAGACCCAGTACTTC
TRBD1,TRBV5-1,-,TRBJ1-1,CASSHGTENTEAFF,TGCGCCAGCAGCCACGGGACAGAGAACACTGAAGCTTTCTTT
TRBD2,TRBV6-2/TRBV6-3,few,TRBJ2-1,CASSYSPPSGLYNEQFF,TGTGCCAGCAGTTACTCCCCCCCTAGCGGCCTCTACAATGAGCAGTTCTTC
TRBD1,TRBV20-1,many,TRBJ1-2,CSAISNRGDYGYTF,TGCAGTGCTATTTCAAACAGGGGGGACTATGGCTACACCTTC
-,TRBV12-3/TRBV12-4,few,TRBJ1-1,CASSRDPLMNTEAFF,TGTGCCAGCAGCCGGGACCCCCTCATGAACACTGAAGCTTTCTTT
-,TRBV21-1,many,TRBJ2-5,CASSKVRGTGRQTQYF,TGTGCCAGCAGCAAAGTGAGGGGGACAGGGAGGCAGACCCAGTACTTC
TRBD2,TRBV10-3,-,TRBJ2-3,CAISRRTSGGVDTQYF,TGTGCCATCTCCCGGAGAACTAGCGGGGGGGTGGATACGCAGTATTTT
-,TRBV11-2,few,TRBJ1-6,CTSSPSYNSPLHF,TGTACCAGCAGCCCTAGCTATAATTCACCCCTCCACTTT
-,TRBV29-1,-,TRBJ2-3,CSVDEGGTDTQYF,TGCAGCGTTGATGAGGGGGGCACAGATACGCAGTATTTT
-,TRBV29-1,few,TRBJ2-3,CSVRGYGTDTQYF,TGCAGCGTAAGAGGATACGGCACAGATACGCAGTATTTT
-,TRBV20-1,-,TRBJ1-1,CSARLTPYGNTEAFF,TGCAGTGCTAGACTCACCCCTTATGGGAACACTGAAGCTTTCTTT
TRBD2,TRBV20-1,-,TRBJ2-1,CSARDAQRGNNEQFF,TGCAGTGCTAGAGATGCCCAGCGGGGAAACAATGAGCAGTTCTTC
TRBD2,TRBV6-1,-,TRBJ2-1,CASSEETSGHNEQFF,TGTGCCAGCAGTGAAGAGACTAGCGGCCACAATGAGCAGTTCTTC
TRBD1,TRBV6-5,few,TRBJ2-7,CASSRGQGFNSYEQYF,TGTGCCAGCAGCCGAGGACAGGGATTCAACTCCTACGAGCAGTACTTC
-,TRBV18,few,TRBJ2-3,CASSTSPDTQYF,TGTGCCAGCTCCACCTCCCCAGATACGCAGTATTTT
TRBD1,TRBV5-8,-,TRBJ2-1,CASIRDRGYNEQFF,TGTGCCAGCATCCGGGACAGGGGCTACAATGAGCAGTTCTTC
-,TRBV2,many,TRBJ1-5,CASGRDSNQPQHF,TGTGCCAGCGGTAGGGATAGCAATCAGCCCCAGCATTTT
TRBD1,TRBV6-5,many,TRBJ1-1,CASSLLGYRGKSTEAFF,TGTGCCAGCAGTCTTCTCGGGTACAGGGGTAAAAGCACTGAAGCTTTCTTT
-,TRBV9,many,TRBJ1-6,CASSVALLVDGDNSPLHF,TGTGCCAGCAGCGTAGCTCTTTTAGTGGACGGCGATAATTCACCCCTCCACTTT
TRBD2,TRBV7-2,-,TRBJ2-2,CASSTRLAGYIGELFF,TGTGCCAGCAGCACCCGACTAGCGGGGTATATCGGGGAGCTGTTTTTT
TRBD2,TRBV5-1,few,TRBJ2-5,CASSLGLAALQETQYF,TGCGCCAGCAGCTTGGGTCTAGCGGCCCTCCAAGAGACCCAGTACTTC
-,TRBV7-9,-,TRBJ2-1,CASSLSMSSEQFF,TGTGCCAGCAGCTTAAGTATGAGTAGTGAGCAGTTCTTC
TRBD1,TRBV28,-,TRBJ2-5,CASSFQRTGGETQYF,TGTGCCAGCAGTTTTCAGAGGACAGGGGGTGAGACCCAGTACTTC
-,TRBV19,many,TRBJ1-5,CASSPGKLNQPQHF,TGTGCCAGTAGTCCGGGGAAATTGAATCAGCCCCAGCATTTT
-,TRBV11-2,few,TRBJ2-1,CASSEIRTSRGNEQFF,TGTGCCAGCAGCGAGATTAGGACGAGTCGGGGGAATGAGCAGTTCTTC
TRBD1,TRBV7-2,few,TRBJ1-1,CASSPRATGLIEAFF,TGTGCCAGCAGCCCCCGAGCGACAGGGTTGATTGAAGCTTTCTTT
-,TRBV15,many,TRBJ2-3,CATSREGPADTQYF,TGTGCCACCAGCAGAGAGGGGCCGGCAGATACGCAGTATTTT
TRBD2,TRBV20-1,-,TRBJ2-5,CSASSRRGGTQYF,TGCAGTGCTAGTTCTCGGCGGGGGGGGACCCAGTACTTC
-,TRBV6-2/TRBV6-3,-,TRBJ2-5,CASSYTGTDQETQYF,TGTGCCAGCAGTTACACAGGGACGGACCAAGAGACCCAGTACTTC
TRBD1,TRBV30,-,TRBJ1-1,CACRDRGLPNTEAFF,TGTGCCTGCCGGGACAGGGGGCTCCCGAACACTGAAGCTTTCTTT
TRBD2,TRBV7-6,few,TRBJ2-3,CASSFQAAGGPIDTQYF,TGTGCCAGCAGCTTCCAAGCAGCGGGGGGGCCGATCGATACGCAGTATTTT
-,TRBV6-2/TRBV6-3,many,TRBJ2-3,CACRWADTQYF,TGTGCCTGCCGGTGGGCAGATACGCAGTATTTT
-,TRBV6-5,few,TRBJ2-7,CASSYSNLLRGYEQYF,TGTGCCAGCAGTTACTCGAACTTACTCCGAGGCTACGAGCAGTACTTC
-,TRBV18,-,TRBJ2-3,CASSPPERDTQYF,TGTGCCAGCTCACCACCAGAGCGGGATACGCAGTATTTT
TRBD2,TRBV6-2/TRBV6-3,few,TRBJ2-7,CASSQHHRQAGGPDYEQYF,TGTGCCAGCAGTCAACACCACAGGCAAGCGGGGGGACCCGACTACGAGCAGTACTTC
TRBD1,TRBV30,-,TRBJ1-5,CAWSDGQGMDQPQHF,TGTGCCTGGAGTGATGGACAGGGGATGGATCAGCCCCAGCATTTT
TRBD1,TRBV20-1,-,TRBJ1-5,CSARQGESNQPQHF,TGCAGTGCCCGACAGGGGGAAAGCAATCAGCCCCAGCATTTT
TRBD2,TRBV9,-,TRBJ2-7,CASSVASGGPYEQYF,TGTGCCAGCAGCGTAGCCAGCGGGGGGCCCTACGAGCAGTACTTC
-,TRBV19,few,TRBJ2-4,CASSTGRSIQYF,TGTGCCAGTAGCACGGGACGTAGCATTCAGTACTTC
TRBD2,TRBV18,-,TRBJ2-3,CASSSYRLAGLDTQYF,TGTGCCAGCTCATCCTACCGACTAGCGGGGTTGGATACGCAGTATTTT
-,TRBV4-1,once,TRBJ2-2,CASEGNTGELFF,TGCGCCAGCGAAGGGAACACCGGGGAGCTGTTTTTT
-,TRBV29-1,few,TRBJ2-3,CSVDATGREDTQYF,TGCAGCGTTGACGCGACAGGTCGTGAAGATACGCAGTATTTT
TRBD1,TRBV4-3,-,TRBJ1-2,CASSQGAGTVYGYTF,TGCGCCAGCAGCCAAGGCGCCGGGACAGTCTATGGCTACACCTTC
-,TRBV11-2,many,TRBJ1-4,CASSRGLNEKLFF,TGTGCCAGCAGCCGAGGGTTGAATGAAAAACTGTTTTTT
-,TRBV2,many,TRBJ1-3,CASSEENTIYF,TGTGCCAGCAGTGAGGAAAACACCATATATTTT
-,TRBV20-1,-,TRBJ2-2,CSARFANTGELFF,TGCAGTGCTAGATTCGCGAACACCGGGGAGCTGTTTTTT
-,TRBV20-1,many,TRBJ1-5,CSALQGNQPQHF,TGCAGTGCCCTTCAGGGGAATCAGCCCCAGCATTTT
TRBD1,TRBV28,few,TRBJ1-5,CATYRGRGNQPQHF,TGTGCCACTTACAGGGGAAGAGGCAATCAGCCCCAGCATTTT
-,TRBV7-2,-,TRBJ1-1,CASSSSLRAEAFF,TGTGCCAGCAGCTCTTCCTTGAGGGCTGAAGCTTTCTTT